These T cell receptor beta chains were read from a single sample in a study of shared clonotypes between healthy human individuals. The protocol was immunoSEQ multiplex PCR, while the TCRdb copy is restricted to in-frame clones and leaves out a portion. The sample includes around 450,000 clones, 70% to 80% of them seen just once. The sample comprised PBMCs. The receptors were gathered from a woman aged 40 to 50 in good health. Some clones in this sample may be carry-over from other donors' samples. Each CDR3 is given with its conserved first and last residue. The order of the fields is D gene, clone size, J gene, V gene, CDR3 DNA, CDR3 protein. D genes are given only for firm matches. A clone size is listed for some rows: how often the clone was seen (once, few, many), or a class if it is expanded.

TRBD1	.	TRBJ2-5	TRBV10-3	TGTGCCATCAGTCCAGGGGGCACGGAGACCCAGTACTTC	CAISPGGTETQYF
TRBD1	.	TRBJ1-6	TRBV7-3	TGTGCCAGCAGCGCGGGACAGGGGGCGCATTCACCCCTCCACTTT	CASSAGQGAHSPLHF
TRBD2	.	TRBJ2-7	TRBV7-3	TGTGCCAGCAGCCGCACCGGGACTAGCGGAACCTACGAGCAGTACTTC	CASSRTGTSGTYEQYF
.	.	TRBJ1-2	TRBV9	TGTGCCAGCAGCGTCGTTGGAGCCAACTATGGCTACACCTTC	CASSVVGANYGYTF
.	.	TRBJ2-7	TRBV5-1	TGCGCCAGCAGCTCGGGATACGAGCAGTACTTC	CASSSGYEQYF
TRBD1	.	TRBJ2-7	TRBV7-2	TGTGCCAGCAGCTGGGACAGGGGTTCCTACGAGCAGTACTTC	CASSWDRGSYEQYF
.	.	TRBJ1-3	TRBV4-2	TGTGCCAGCAGCCAAGATAATACAGGGCCTGGAAACACCATATATTTT	CASSQDNTGPGNTIYF
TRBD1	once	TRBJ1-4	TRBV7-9	TGTGCCAGCAGCGCCTCGACAGGGGATCGGGGAAAACTGTTTTTT	CASSASTGDRGKLFF
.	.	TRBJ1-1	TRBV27	TGTGCCAGCAGGCCCGAGTTGAGAGTGAACACTGAAGCTTTCTTT	CASRPELRVNTEAFF
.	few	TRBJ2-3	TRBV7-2	TGTGCCAGCAGCTTAGCGAGCGGCACAGATACGCAGTATTTT	CASSLASGTDTQYF
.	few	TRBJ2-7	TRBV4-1	TGCGCCAGCAGCCCAGGACTCGCCATCCCCTACGAGCAGTACTTC	CASSPGLAIPYEQYF
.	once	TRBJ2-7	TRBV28	TGTGCCAGCAGTTCCCGGACCACCTACGAGCAGTACTTC	CASSSRTTYEQYF
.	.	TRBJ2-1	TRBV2	TGTGCCAGCAGTGGAAATAGCGAAAGGGAGCAGTTCTTC	CASSGNSEREQFF
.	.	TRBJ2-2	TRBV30	TGTGCCTGGAGCCGGGGGTCCGTTCCCGGGGAGCTGTTTTTT	CAWSRGSVPGELFF
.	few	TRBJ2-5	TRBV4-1	TGCGCCAGCAGCCAAGATGGCCTGACCCAGTACTTC	CASSQDGLTQYF
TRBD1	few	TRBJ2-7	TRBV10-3	TGTGCCATCAGGTCGACAGGGACAGCCTACGAGCAGTACTTC	CAIRSTGTAYEQYF
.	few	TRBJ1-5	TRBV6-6	TGTGCCAGCAGTACCGGGACCTACCAGCCCCAGCATTTT	CASSTGTYQPQHF
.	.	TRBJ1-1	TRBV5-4	TGTGCCAGCAGCTCATCCAGGGGCAACACTGAAGCTTTCTTT	CASSSSRGNTEAFF
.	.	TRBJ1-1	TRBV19	TGTGCCAGTAGTGCTCGACAGGCAAACACTGAAGCTTTCTTT	CASSARQANTEAFF
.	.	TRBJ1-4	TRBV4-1	TGCGCCAGCAGCCCCCGGACACCCTGGAGCCCAACTAATGAAAAACTGTTTTTT	CASSPRTPWSPTNEKLFF
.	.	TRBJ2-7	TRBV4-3	TGCGCCAGCAGCCAGGGCAGAGATTACGAGCAGTACTTC	CASSQGRDYEQYF
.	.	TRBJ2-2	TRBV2	TGTGCCAGCCGGCCGCCACCCGCGAACACCGGGGAGCTGTTTTTT	CASRPPPANTGELFF
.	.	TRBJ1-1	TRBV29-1	TGCAGCGTTGGTCAAAGGGTAGGAACTGAAACTTTCTTT	CSVGQRVGTETFF
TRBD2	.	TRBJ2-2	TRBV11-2	TGTGCCAGCAGCTTAGATAGACTAGCCTCCGGGGAGCTGTTTTTT	CASSLDRLASGELFF
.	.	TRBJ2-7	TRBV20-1	TGCAGTGCACAAGACTCCTACGAGCGGTACTTC	CSAQDSYERYF
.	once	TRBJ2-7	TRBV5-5	TGTGCCAGCAGCTTGGCAACCTCCGGGACCACTGCGAGGAGGCAGTACTTC	CASSLATSGTTARRQYF
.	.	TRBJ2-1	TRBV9	TGTGCCAGCAGCATACGGGATTACTACAATGAGCAGTTCTTC	CASSIRDYYNEQFF
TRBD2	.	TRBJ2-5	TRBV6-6	TGTGCCAGCATCGGGACTAGGGGTGAGACCCAGTACTTC	CASIGTRGETQYF
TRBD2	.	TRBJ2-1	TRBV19	TGTGCCAGTAGTATTTCGTGGCGGGAGGTCAATGAGCAGTTCTTC	CASSISWREVNEQFF
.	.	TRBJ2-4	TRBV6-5	TGTGCCAGCACTCCCGAGTTCGGGAACATTCAGTACTTC	CASTPEFGNIQYF
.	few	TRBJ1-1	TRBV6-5	TGTGCCAGCAGTAGACAGACCTACACTGAAGCTTTCTTT	CASSRQTYTEAFF
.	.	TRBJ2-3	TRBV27	TGTGCCAGCAGTTTATCGGGCAGGGCGGATACGCAGTATTTT	CASSLSGRADTQYF
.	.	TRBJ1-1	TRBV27	TGTGCCAGCAGTTTTTTAGGAAGTGAAGCTTTCTTT	CASSFLGSEAFF
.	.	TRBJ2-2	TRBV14	TGTGCCAGCAGCCATCCTTGGGGGGGGCAGCTGTTTTTT	CASSHPWGGQLFF
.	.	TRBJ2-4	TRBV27	TGTGCCAGCAGTGACCTAGGGCAGTTAAAAAACATTCAGTACTTC	CASSDLGQLKNIQYF
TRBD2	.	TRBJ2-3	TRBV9	TGTGCCAGCAGCGCTTATTTAGCGGGTCAAGATACGCAGTATTTT	CASSAYLAGQDTQYF
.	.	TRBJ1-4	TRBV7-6	TGTGCCAGCAGCTTAACCCCCGGGACACCCTTACGTCGTGAAAAACTGTTTTTT	CASSLTPGTPLRREKLFF
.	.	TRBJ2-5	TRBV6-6	TGTGCCAGCAGGGAGGTTATCGATAAAGAGACCCAGTACTTC	CASREVIDKETQYF
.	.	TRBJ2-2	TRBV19	TGTGCCAGTATTGGGACACCGAACACCGGGGAGCTGTTTTTT	CASIGTPNTGELFF
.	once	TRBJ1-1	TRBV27	TGTGCCAGCAGTCCCCGCCCCCTAGCGAGCACTGAAGCTTTCTTT	CASSPRPLASTEAFF
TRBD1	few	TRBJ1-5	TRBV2	TGTGCCAGCAGTGACAGGGGGCTTCAGCCCCAGCATTTT	CASSDRGLQPQHF
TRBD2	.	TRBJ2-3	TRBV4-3	TGCGCCAGCAGCAGACTAGCGTGGGATACGCAGTATTTT	CASSRLAWDTQYF
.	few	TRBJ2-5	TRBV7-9	TGTGCCAGCAGCTTAGAGACCCAGTACTTC	CASSLETQYF
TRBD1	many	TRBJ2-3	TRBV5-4	TGTGCCAGCAGCCAAGCCGGGACAGGGTCCACAGATACGCAGTATTTT	CASSQAGTGSTDTQYF
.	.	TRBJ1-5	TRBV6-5	TGTGCCAGCAGTTACGGACGTAGCAATCAGCCCCAGCATTTT	CASSYGRSNQPQHF
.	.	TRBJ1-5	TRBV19	TGTGCCAGTAGTCGCCCGGGGGGCGGTTATAGCAATCAGCCCCAGCATTTT	CASSRPGGGYSNQPQHF
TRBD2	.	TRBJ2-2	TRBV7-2	TGTGCCAGCAGCAGGACTAGGAGCATCGGGGAGCTGTTTTTT	CASSRTRSIGELFF
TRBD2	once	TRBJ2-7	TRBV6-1	TGTGCCAGCAGTGACTTTGGGAGGGCCCTCGGGTACGAGCAGTACTTC	CASSDFGRALGYEQYF
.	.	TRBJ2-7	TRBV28	TGTGCCAGCAGTGACCCGGCCCACGAGCAGTACTTC	CASSDPAHEQYF
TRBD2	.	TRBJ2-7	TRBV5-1	TGCGCCAGCTCGGCGGGGACTAGCGGCTACGAGCAGTACTTC	CASSAGTSGYEQYF
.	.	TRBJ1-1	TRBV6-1	TGTGCCAGCACCCCTTGGGCGTCCACGGCTTTCTTT	CASTPWASTAFF
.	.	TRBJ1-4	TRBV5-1	TGCGCCAGCAGCTTGGTCGCAGGAGAAAATGAAAAACTGTTTTTT	CASSLVAGENEKLFF
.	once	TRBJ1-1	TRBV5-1	TGCGCCAGCAGCTTTGACAGCGTGAACACTGAAGCTTTCTTT	CASSFDSVNTEAFF
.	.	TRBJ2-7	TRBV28	TGTGCCAGCAGTTTCCTGGAACGCGAGCAGTACTTC	CASSFLEREQYF
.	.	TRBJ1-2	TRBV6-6	TGTGCCAGCACCCCGACAGTAAACTATGGCTACACCTTC	CASTPTVNYGYTF